A single TCR beta chain is shown here with its context. The data are from a study of technical replicates of blood from a few donors. The length of the CDR3 is 15 residues. Germline-derived CDR1 and CDR2 are SGHTA and FQGNSA. V was cut by 8 bases and J by 5 bases, with 21 bases left in between. The assay was immunoSEQ multiplex PCR, and TCRdb's table has in-frame clones only and misses some. This table has tens of thousands of clones, around 90% appearing once. The chain employs TRBV7-2 and TRBJ2-5; tentatively, D is TRBD2 (7 bases). Sequencing input: T cells isolated from PBMCs. The receptor's source is a human donor in good health. CDR3 region: CASRSQRGGRETQYF. In DNA form, the CDR3 reads TGTGCCAGCCGATCCCAAAGGGGGGGTCGGGAGACCCAGTACTTC.